These 22 T cell receptor beta chains came from one sample sequenced in a study of T cell repertoires in cytomegalovirus infection. TCRdb itself ran the reads through MiXCR, one entry per CDR3 protein. The table records 700,000 to 950,000 distinct CDR3 sequences, approximately 32% of them present only once. No antigens are known for them. The material was cultured CD8+ T cells from PBMCs, obtained from culture after CMV antigen stimulation. The receptors shown here come from a human donor in good health (CMV status not recorded). Some clones in this sample may be carry-over from other donors' samples.

The table lists this clonotype with a few counts. The chain combines TRBV5-1 with TRBJ2-5; no clear D gene. V was trimmed by 4 bases and J by 5 bases, leaving 12 bases between them. CDR1 is SGHRS and CDR2 is YFSETQ in the germline V gene. This CDR3 region has 13 residues. CDR3 sequence reads: CASSTQMRETQYF. The CDR3 nucleotides are TGCGCCAGCAGCACACAGATGCGGGAGACCCAGTACTTC.

The V and J genes are TRBV13 and TRBJ1-1; no firm D call. The CDR3 covers 15 residues. V was clipped by 0 bases and J by 0 bases, with 8 bases between them. Germline lookup yields CDR1 PRHDT and CDR2 FYEKMQ (reference sequence). This CDR3 is CASSLGLDMNTEAFF. CDR3 nucleotides: TGTGCCAGCAGCTTAGGCCTAGATATGAACACTGAAGCTTTCTTT.

The chain couples TRBV27 to TRBJ2-5; tentatively, D is TRBD1 or TRBD2 (6 bases each). V was trimmed by 3 bases and J by 4 bases, leaving 9 bases between them. This CDR3 contains 13 residues. The germline V gene has CDR1 MNHEY and CDR2 SMNVEV (reference sequence). The CDR3 bases are TGTGCCAGCAGTTTGACGGGGGCAGAGACCCAGTACTTC. This translates into CASSLTGAETQYF.

This chain uses TRBV4-3 with TRBJ2-5; D is possibly TRBD2 (5 bases). Germline assignment: CDR1 LGHNA and CDR2 YSLEER. The CDR3 spans 14 residues. Trimming removed 1 base from V and 5 bases from J, with 11 bases in between. The CDR3 DNA is TGCGCCAGCAGCCAAGTCGAGTCGGGGGAGACCCAGTACTTC. As protein: CASSQVESGETQYF.

This clonotype has only a few counts. The V call is TRBV28, the J call TRBJ2-1; no clear D gene. This CDR3 has 13 residues. The V end was cut by 2 bases, the J end by 5 bases, with 7 bases between. The germline gives CDR1 MDHEN, CDR2 SYDVKM. CDR3 in DNA: TGTGCCAGCAGTTTAAGGAGTGACAATGAGCAGTTCTTC. Its translation: CASSLRSDNEQFF.

As to this clonotype: A read error is possible here, since a much larger clone lies one base away. Here the CDR3 reads CTSPNGISGANVLTF. DNA of the CDR3: TGTACCAGCCCCAACGGAATCTCTGGGGCCAACGTCCTGACTTTC. V usage is TRBV7-4 and J usage is TRBJ2-6; no clear D. The V gene's germline CDR1 is SGHVT and CDR2 SQSDAQ. The CDR3 runs to 15 residues.

The rearrangement joins TRBV27 to TRBJ2-6; 8 bases are shared with TRBD2. V was pared by 7 bases and J by 0 bases, with 5 bases of the junction left unmatched. CDR3 length: 16 residues. The V gene's germline CDR1 is MNHEY and CDR2 SMNVEV (reference sequence). The chain's CDR3 is CASKDGGASGANVLTF. In DNA form, the CDR3 reads TGTGCCAGCAAGGACGGGGGGGCCTCTGGGGCCAACGTCCTGACTTTC.

This clonotype was found many times. This sequence joins TRBV12-3 or TRBV12-4 and TRBJ1-2; D is unresolved. The CDR3 is made up of 13 amino acids. V lost 3 bases and J 3 bases, leaving 8 bases between the germline ends. CDR3 sequence reads: CASSFSGDYGYTF. CDR3 DNA sequence: TGTGCCAGCAGTTTTTCCGGGGACTATGGCTACACCTTC.

The rearrangement uses TRBV19 and TRBJ1-1; weak D call: TRBD1 (5 bases). From germline, CDR1 is LNHDA and CDR2 SQIVND (reference sequence). V lost 8 bases and J 3 bases, leaving 10 bases between the germline ends. This CDR3 comprises 12 residues. CDR3 amino acids: CASAGGYTEAFF. The CDR3 DNA follows: TGTGCCAGTGCGGGGGGGTACACTGAAGCTTTCTTT. The full variable domain, in which reference TRBV19 and TRBJ1-1 provide the parts outside the CDR3, is DGGITQSPKYLFRKEGQNVTLSCEQNLNHDAMYWYRQDPGQGLRLIYYSQIVNDFQKGDIAEGYSVSREKKESFPLTVTSAQKNPTAFYLCASAGGYTEAFFGQGTRLTVV.

V gene TRBV29-1 combines with J gene TRBJ2-1; a weak D match, TRBD2 (6 bases). The CDR3 loop spans 13 amino acids. The germline V gene encodes CDR1 SQVTM and CDR2 ANQGSEA. V lost 4 bases and J lost 6, with 13 bases in between. CDR3 region: CSVGGWGGNEQFF. In nucleotides, the CDR3 is TGCAGCGTTGGAGGATGGGGAGGCAATGAGCAGTTCTTC.

The chain joins TRBV4-1 to TRBJ2-1, with D unclear. Germline V gene data show CDR1 as MGHRA and CDR2 as YSYEKL. The CDR3 is 13 amino acids. The germline V and J ends were trimmed by 5 bases and 5 bases, with 10 bases remaining between them. CDR3 coding DNA: TGCGCCAGCAGCAATTGGCGGAACAATGAGCAGTTCTTC. Amino acid sequence: CASSNWRNNEQFF.

This clonotype appeared a few times. The chain links TRBV27 to TRBJ2-1; possibly TRBD1 or TRBD2 for D (6 bases each). Germline loops: CDR1 MNHEY, CDR2 SMNVEV (reference sequence). The CDR3 has 15 residues. Trimming cost V 6 bases and J 5 bases, with 17 bases left between them. In DNA, the CDR3 is TGTGCCAGCAGCTTGAGGGGGGCAGACGACAATGAGCAGTTCTTC. Translated, it gives CASSLRGADDNEQFF.

The V and J genes are TRBV28 and TRBJ1-2, with D maybe TRBD1 (5 bases). Germline CDR1 and CDR2: MDHEN and SYDVKM. Between the trimmed V and J ends, which lost 7 bases and 1 base, there was a span of 13 bases. This CDR3 spans 14 amino acids. CDR3 region: CASIPGTDNYGYTF. The CDR3 bases are TGTGCCAGCATTCCCGGGACGGATAACTATGGCTACACCTTC.

The chain couples TRBV12-3 or TRBV12-4 to TRBJ2-3; 9 nucleotides align to TRBD2. After removal of 4 bases from V and 2 bases from J, the junction contained 7 bases not matched to a gene. This CDR3 spans 16 amino acids. The CDR3 protein is CASSSVAGELTDTQYF. Here the CDR3 DNA reads TGTGCCAGCAGTTCGGTAGCGGGGGAACTCACAGATACGCAGTATTTT.

This clonotype was counted ten times or more. This chain links TRBV7-2 with TRBJ2-1; TRBD1 matches at 7 bases. The trim removed 2 bases at V and 3 bases at J, leaving 7 bases unmatched. Looked up from germline, CDR1 is SGHTA and CDR2 is FQGNSA. The CDR3 loop spans 16 amino acids. This chain's CDR3 is CASSLRTGEFYNEQFF. The DNA of the CDR3 is TGTGCCAGCAGCTTAAGGACAGGAGAGTTCTACAATGAGCAGTTCTTC.

V and J are TRBV12-5 and TRBJ2-3; perhaps TRBD2 as D (7 bases). Germline CDR1 and CDR2: LGHNT and FRNRAP. The CDR3 is 15 amino acids. V was clipped by 10 bases and J by 0 bases, with 17 bases between them. For the CDR3, the DNA is TGTGCTACTACCCCGGGGGGCCCCAGCACAGATACGCAGTATTTT. Its translation: CATTPGGPSTDTQYF.

This clonotype was counted many times. The chain links TRBV7-2 to TRBJ2-5; 11 bases match TRBD2. This CDR3 region has 15 residues. V was clipped by 4 bases and J by 5 bases; unmatched bases: 6. Germline CDR1 reads SGHTA; CDR2 reads FQGNSA. The CDR3 DNA reads TGTGCCAGCAGCTCCCGAGTAGCGGGGGGGGAGACCCAGTACTTC. Residues: CASSSRVAGGETQYF. Full variable domain (missing parts from reference TRBV7-2 and TRBJ2-5): GAGVSQSPSNKVTEKGKDVELRCDPISGHTALYWYRQSLGQGLEFLIYFQGNSAPDKSGLPSDRFSAERTGGSVSTLTIQRTQQEDSAVYLCASSSRVAGGETQYFGPGTRLLVL.

This chain connects TRBV27 to TRBJ1-2; 8 bases line up with TRBD1. The CDR3 runs 13 residues. Germline CDR1 is MNHEY and CDR2 is SMNVEV (reference sequence). Unmatched junction bases numbered 4, after V lost 7 bases and J lost 3 bases. The CDR3 reads CASKETGDYGYTF. Here the CDR3 DNA reads TGTGCCAGCAAAGAGACAGGGGACTATGGCTACACCTTC.

This clonotype turned up a few times. This chain joins TRBV6-6 and TRBJ1-2; D gene unclear. CDR1 is MNHNY and CDR2 is SVGAGI in the germline V gene (reference sequence). With 5 bases removed from V and 7 bases from J, the gap between germline ends came to 8 bases. The CDR3 length is 11 residues. The CDR3 nucleotides are TGTGCCAGCAGTCCAGACGCTGGCTACACCTTC. This translates into CASSPDAGYTF.

V usage is TRBV29-1 and J usage is TRBJ2-2, with a weak D call TRBD1 (6 bases). Germline loops: CDR1 SQVTM, CDR2 ANQGSEA. The V end lost 5 bases, the J end lost 1 base, and 11 bases lay between the germline ends. The CDR3 contains 14 residues. The CDR3 reads CSVLRTENTGELFF. The CDR3 DNA is TGCAGCGTTTTGCGGACAGAGAACACCGGGGAGCTGTTTTTT.

This clonotype turned up a few times. V is TRBV6-1 and J is TRBJ1-1; D is undetermined. The V end lost 5 bases, the J end lost 7 bases, and 17 bases lay between the germline ends. The length of the CDR3 is 14 residues. CDR1 MNHNS and CDR2 SASEGT come from the germline V gene. The CDR3 sequence: CASSLQVSSFEAFF. The CDR3 region has the DNA TGTGCCAGCAGTTTGCAGGTGTCGTCGTTTGAAGCTTTCTTT.

This clonotype was detected only a few times. The V and J genes are TRBV6-6 and TRBJ1-4; D is perhaps TRBD1 (5 bases). The germline gives CDR1 MNHNY, CDR2 SVGAGI (reference sequence). CDR3 length: 14 amino acids. The V and J ends lost 6 bases and 8 bases respectively, with 16 bases between them. CDR3 nucleotide sequence: TGTGCCAGCAGCTCCACCCCGTGGGGCGAAAAACTGTTTTTT. This codes for CASSSTPWGEKLFF.